Many counts were recorded for the clone carrying this T cell receptor beta chain. The data were taken from a study of blood T cell repertoires in COVID-19. Study background: There were acute and convalescent COVID-19 samples, and they came from the United States, Italy and Spain. PBMCs, B-cell-depleted T cells, or T cells were the source of the cDNA or gDNA that made up the material.

Sequencing used immunoSEQ multiplex PCR; TCRdb keeps in-frame clones, though not all of them. The repertoire includes about 80,000 clones, 75% to 90% of them detected once, and 27% sits in the top ten. Looked up from germline, CDR1 is PRHDT and CDR2 is FYEKMQ (reference sequence). CDR3 size: 14 residues. The trim removed 1 base at V and 8 bases at J, leaving 7 bases unmatched. The sequence was obtained from a human donor in a cohort sampled during active COVID-19. The sequenced sample was peripheral blood. This sequence joins TRBV13 and TRBJ1-2; 7 bases match TRBD1. Here the CDR3 DNA reads TGTGCCAGCAGCTTAGATCCAGGGGGATTGGGCTACACCTTC. This gives the protein CASSLDPGGLGYTF.